What follows are 2 T cell receptor beta chains derived from one specimen sequenced in a study of blood T cell repertoires in COVID-19. Repertoires were generated with immunoSEQ multiplex PCR, while TCRdb's copy carries only in-frame clones and drops some. The repertoire consists of 95,000 to 100,000 clones, with 70% to 85% occurring once and the leading ten covering roughly 10%. The sequencing input was peripheral blood. All receptors derive from a man aged 65 to 85 with acute or convalescent COVID-19.

The rearrangement joins TRBV6-2 or TRBV6-3 to TRBJ2-7; D is unresolved. The CDR3 is made up of 12 amino acids. Trimming stripped 5 bases from V and 4 bases from J, with 9 bases between. Looked up from germline, CDR1 is MNHEY and CDR2 is SVGEGT. The CDR3 nucleotides are TGTGCCAGCAGTAAACTACTTTACGAGCAGTACTTC. Amino acids: CASSKLLYEQYF.

The chain employs TRBV5-4 and TRBJ1-1; no reliable D call. The CDR3 covers 13 residues. Germline assignment: CDR1 SGHNT and CDR2 YYREEE (reference sequence). V gave up 0 bases and J gave up 1 base, with 4 bases separating them. CDR3: CASSLGGNTEAFF. Here the CDR3 DNA reads TGTGCCAGCAGCTTGGGAGGGAACACTGAAGCTTTCTTT.